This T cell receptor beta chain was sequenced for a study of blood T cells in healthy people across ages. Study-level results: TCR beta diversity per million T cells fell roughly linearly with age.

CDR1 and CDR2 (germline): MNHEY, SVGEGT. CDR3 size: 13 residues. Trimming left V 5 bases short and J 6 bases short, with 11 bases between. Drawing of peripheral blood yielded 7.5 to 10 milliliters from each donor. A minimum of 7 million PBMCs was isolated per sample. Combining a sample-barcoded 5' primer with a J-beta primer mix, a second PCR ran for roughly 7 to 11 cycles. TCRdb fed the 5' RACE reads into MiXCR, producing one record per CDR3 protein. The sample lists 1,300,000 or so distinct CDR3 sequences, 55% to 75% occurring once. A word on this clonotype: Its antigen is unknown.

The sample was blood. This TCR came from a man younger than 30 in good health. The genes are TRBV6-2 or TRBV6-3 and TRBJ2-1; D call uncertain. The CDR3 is CASSPVTRNEQFF. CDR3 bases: TGTGCCAGCAGTCCCGTCACGCGCAATGAGCAGTTCTTC.